This TCR beta chain came from a study of T cell clonotyping in hematopoietic cell transplantation. V lost 5 bases and J 6 bases, leaving 13 bases between the germline ends. In germline, CDR1 is SGHTA, CDR2 FQGTGA. The CDR3 is made up of 13 amino acids. Libraries were prepared by immunoSEQ multiplex PCR; TCRdb keeps only in-frame clonotypes and omits some of them. This sample yields 6,000 or so clones, of which approximately 70% are seen a single time; under 30% belongs to the top ten. This clonotype originated in a male patient in his fifties who had an allogeneic stem cell transplant from an unrelated donor, so the T cells may come from the graft donor. Some clones in this sample may be carry-over from other donors' samples. Material: PBMCs, obtained 180 days after allogeneic stem cell transplant. The chain employs TRBV7-3 and TRBJ1-2; no clear D. The CDR3 nucleotides are TGTGCCAGCAGCCACGGACCGTCCGATGGCTACACCTTC. As protein: CASSHGPSDGYTF. The full variable domain, its missing parts supplied by reference TRBV7-3 and TRBJ1-2, is GAGVSQTPSNKVTEKGKYVELRCDPISGHTALYWYRQSLGQGPEFLIYFQGTGAADDSGLPNDRFFAVRPEGSVSTLKIQRTERGDSAVYLCASSHGPSDGYTFGSGTRLTVV.